This TCR beta chain stems from a study of post-analysis software for immune sequencing data. Findings of the study overall: Controls showed lower frequencies than patients for five TRBV segments, and TRBV5-6, TRBV5-1 and TRBV20-1 were among these.

Concerning this clonotype itself: Its antigen is currently unknown.

Incorporated into the TCR beta cDNA libraries were unique molecular identifiers, which served to reduce PCR and sequencing biases. TCRdb independently ran MiXCR on the PCR reads; one entry per CDR3 protein. In the table there are roughly 600,000 distinct CDR3 sequences, 44% of which are singletons. This CDR3 contains 12 residues. V was clipped by 1 base and J by 14 bases, with 11 bases between them. V and J are TRBV12-3 or TRBV12-4 and TRBJ1-4; D gene ambiguous. This receptor was taken from a girl aged 10 to 17 with multiple sclerosis. The sequencing sample was made of blood. CDR3 nucleotide sequence: TGTGCCAGCAGTTTAGGGGCAGAACGCCTGTTTTTT. It specifies CASSLGAERLFF.